Presented here are 20 T cell receptor beta chains from one specimen sequenced in a study of long-term antiretroviral therapy in people with HIV. Version v3.0 of the immunoSEQ assay ran at survey level. Assay used: immunoSEQ multiplex PCR; TCRdb lists only in-frame clones, some missing. Of roughly 30,000 clones in the sample, approximately 90% were seen once. The sequencing used unsorted PBMCs, collected 3.1 years after starting antiretroviral therapy. These receptor sequences come from a man in his late teens or twenties with HIV.

This chain connects TRBV19 to TRBJ2-1, with D possibly being TRBD1 or TRBD2 (5 bases each). The CDR3 length is 13 residues. Trimming took off 3 bases at V and 5 bases at J, with 8 bases between the two ends. Germline V lookup: CDR1 LNHDA, CDR2 SQIVND (reference sequence). The CDR3 coding sequence is TGTGCCAGTAGTATTGGGACGAACAATGAGCAGTTCTTC. Translating it yields CASSIGTNNEQFF.

The chain combines TRBV18 with TRBJ2-7, with D tentatively TRBD1 or TRBD2 (5 bases each). The CDR3 is made up of 15 amino acids. Germline loops: CDR1 KGHSH, CDR2 LQKENI. V lost 5 bases and J lost 5, with 19 bases in between. The CDR3 sequence is CASSGGTAVDDEQYF. The CDR3 DNA follows: TGTGCCAGCTCAGGTGGGACGGCAGTCGACGACGAGCAGTACTTC.

The V and J genes are TRBV2 and TRBJ2-1; 7 bases match TRBD1. Trimming took 7 bases from V and 8 from J; bases not matched to a gene: 5. Germline V CDR1 and CDR2: SNHLY, FYNNEI. The CDR3 is made up of 12 amino acids. The CDR3 coding sequence is TGTGCCAGCACACAGGGGTCCGATGAGCAGTTCTTC. It yields the protein CASTQGSDEQFF. The whole variable domain, remainder taken from reference TRBV2 and TRBJ2-1, is EPEVTQTPSHQVTQMGQEVILRCVPISNHLYFYWYRQILGQKVEFLVSFYNNEISEKSEIFDDQFSVERPDGSNFTLKIRSTKLEDSAMYFCASTQGSDEQFFGPGTRLTVL.

This rearrangement joins TRBV29-1 to TRBJ1-1, with TRBD1 matching 9 bases. Germline values: CDR1 SQVTM, CDR2 ANQGSEA. J lost 4 bases, V lost 6 bases, and 6 bases had no gene match. This CDR3 has 13 residues. CDR3 sequence reads: CSVGQGMVTEAFF. CDR3 nucleotide sequence: TGCAGCGTGGGACAGGGAATGGTCACTGAAGCTTTCTTT.

In its sample, this clone was seen once. The V and J genes are TRBV9 and TRBJ2-7, with D possibly being TRBD2 (6 bases). Germline V gives CDR1 SGDLS, CDR2 YYNGEE. The CDR3 loop spans 14 amino acids. Trimming cost V 0 bases and J 2 bases, with 9 bases left between them. DNA of the CDR3: TGTGCCAGCAGCGTAGGCGGCGGGACCTACGAGCAGTACTTC. Amino acids: CASSVGGGTYEQYF.

The CDR3 protein is CASSAGDAGYGYTF. In DNA form, the CDR3 reads TGTGCCAGCAGCGCCGGGGACGCCGGCTATGGCTACACCTTC. The chain is built from TRBV9 and TRBJ1-2; maybe TRBD1 (5 bases). CDR1 is SGDLS and CDR2 is YYNGEE in the germline V gene. The CDR3 is 14 amino acids. Trimming cost V 3 bases and J 4 bases, with 13 bases left between them.

V is TRBV9 and J is TRBJ2-7; D is perhaps TRBD1 (6 bases). The CDR3 has 16 amino acids. The germline V and J ends were trimmed by 0 bases and 2 bases, with 15 bases remaining between them. CDR1 SGDLS and CDR2 YYNGEE come from the germline V gene. The CDR3 sequence is CASSVEGTGWTYEQYF. The CDR3 DNA is TGTGCCAGCAGCGTAGAGGGTACAGGGTGGACCTACGAGCAGTACTTC.

The V gene is TRBV5-4, the J gene TRBJ2-1, with TRBD2 matching over 14 bases. Looked up from germline, CDR1 is SGHNT and CDR2 is YYREEE (reference sequence). The CDR3 has 15 residues. With V trimmed by 4 bases and J by 8 bases, 5 bases remained unmatched. The CDR3 DNA reads as TGTGCCAGCAGCGGGGGGACTAGCGGGGGTCATGAGCAGTTCTTC. Translated: CASSGGTSGGHEQFF.

The CDR3, as DNA: TGTGCCAGTAGTATCGGTACAGCCCCATCCGAGCAGTACTTC. Translating gives CASSIGTAPSEQYF. The rearrangement links TRBV19 to TRBJ2-7; D uncertain. CDR1 and CDR2 from the germline V gene are LNHDA and SQIVND (reference sequence). The CDR3 spans 14 residues. V shed 3 bases and J shed 6 bases, with 15 bases lying between them.

The V call is TRBV11-1, the J call TRBJ2-7, with TRBD1 matching 8 bases. CDR1 is SGHAT and CDR2 is FQDESV in the germline V gene (reference sequence). Trimming at V came to 5 bases and at J to 0 bases, leaving 9 bases not matched to a gene. The CDR3 extends over 16 amino acids. CDR3 protein: CASSLQGQAYSYEQYF. DNA for the CDR3: TGTGCCAGCAGCCTACAGGGACAGGCATACTCCTACGAGCAGTACTTC.

The genes are TRBV15 and TRBJ2-6, with unresolved D. The V and J ends lost 0 bases and 0 bases respectively, with 9 bases between them. There are 17 residues in the CDR3. Per the germline V gene, CDR1 is LNHNV and CDR2 is YYDKDF (reference sequence). CDR3 coding DNA: TGTGCCACCAGCAGAGAGGTATTGGGCTCTGGGGCCAACGTCCTGACTTTC. Encoded protein: CATSREVLGSGANVLTF.

The J gene is TRBJ1-4, the V gene TRBV6-5, with TRBD1 matching over 7 bases. The length of the CDR3 is 15 residues. The germline CDR1 and CDR2 sequences are MNHEY and SVGAGI. After removal of 0 bases from V and 7 bases from J, the junction contained 5 bases not matched to a gene. The CDR3, as DNA: TGTGCCAGCAGTTACTCGCGACAGGGACGTGAAAAACTGTTTTTT. Translating it yields CASSYSRQGREKLFF.

This sequence joins TRBV27 and TRBJ2-1; D gene ambiguous. The CDR3 contains 14 residues. Trimming took off 8 bases at V and 2 bases at J, with 13 bases between the two ends. Germline V lookup: CDR1 MNHEY, CDR2 SMNVEV (reference sequence). CDR3 nucleotides: TGTGCCAGCGGGCGGCGATTTCCCTACAATGAGCAGTTCTTC. This codes for CASGRRFPYNEQFF.

The rearrangement links TRBV13 to TRBJ2-7; D is unresolved. Germline CDR1 is PRHDT and CDR2 is FYEKMQ (reference sequence). V shed 6 bases and J shed 0 bases, with 6 bases lying between them. The CDR3 is made up of 12 amino acids. The CDR3 DNA reads as TGTGCCAGCAGTCAGGTCTCCTACGAGCAGTACTTC. This gives the protein CASSQVSYEQYF.

This sequence joins TRBV30 and TRBJ2-3; TRBD2 is a possible D gene (5 bases). V was shortened by 1 base and J by 2 bases, with 10 bases between the two germline ends. From germline, CDR1 is GTSNPN and CDR2 SVGIG (reference sequence). The length of the CDR3 is 14 residues. The CDR3 loop reads CAWSAGGFTDTQYF. In DNA form, the CDR3 reads TGTGCCTGGAGTGCAGGAGGCTTCACAGATACGCAGTATTTT.

This clone came up once. This rearrangement joins TRBV4-1 to TRBJ2-3; TRBD2 aligns across 7 bases. Germline V gene sequence: CDR1 MGHRA, CDR2 YSYEKL. The ends lost 0 bases at V and 8 bases at J; junction bases unmatched: 8. CDR3 length equals 15 residues. The CDR3 DNA reads as TGCGCCAGCAGCCAAGAGGGGGGGGATAGGGGTACGCAGTATTTT. This gives the protein CASSQEGGDRGTQYF.

This clone was counted once. V and J are TRBV12-5 and TRBJ2-5, with D unresolved. The germline CDR1 and CDR2 sequences are LGHNT and FRNRAP. Trimming removed 3 bases from V and 5 bases from J, with 10 bases in between. The length of the CDR3 is 13 residues. CDR3 nucleotides: TGTGCTAGTGGTTTCTTAGTCGAGGAGACCCAGTACTTC. Its protein product is CASGFLVEETQYF.

Only one count was recorded for this clone. The gene calls are TRBV19 and TRBJ1-2; D gene unclear. Trimming removed 7 bases at V and 0 bases at J, with 6 bases between. Germline V gene lookup returns CDR1 LNHDA and CDR2 SQIVND (reference sequence). The CDR3 length is 12 residues. The CDR3 coding sequence is TGTGCCAGTATCAGCCCTAACTATGGCTACACCTTC. Translated, it gives CASISPNYGYTF.

The chain carries TRBV5-1 and TRBJ2-2; no reliable D call. V lost 6 bases and J lost 0, with 6 bases in between. This CDR3 spans 13 amino acids. Germline-derived CDR1 and CDR2 are SGHRS and YFSETQ. The CDR3 coding sequence is TGCGCCAGCACAGGCACGAACACCGGGGAGCTGTTTTTT. This gives the protein CASTGTNTGELFF.

The V gene is TRBV7-9, the J gene TRBJ2-1; D may be TRBD2 (6 bases). CDR3 length: 16 amino acids. The V gene's germline CDR1 is SEHNR and CDR2 FQNEAQ (reference sequence). V lost 5 bases and J lost 1, with 15 bases in between. CDR3 protein: CASSQVAGSSYNEQFF. The CDR3 DNA is TGTGCCAGCAGCCAGGTGGCGGGATCTTCCTACAATGAGCAGTTCTTC.